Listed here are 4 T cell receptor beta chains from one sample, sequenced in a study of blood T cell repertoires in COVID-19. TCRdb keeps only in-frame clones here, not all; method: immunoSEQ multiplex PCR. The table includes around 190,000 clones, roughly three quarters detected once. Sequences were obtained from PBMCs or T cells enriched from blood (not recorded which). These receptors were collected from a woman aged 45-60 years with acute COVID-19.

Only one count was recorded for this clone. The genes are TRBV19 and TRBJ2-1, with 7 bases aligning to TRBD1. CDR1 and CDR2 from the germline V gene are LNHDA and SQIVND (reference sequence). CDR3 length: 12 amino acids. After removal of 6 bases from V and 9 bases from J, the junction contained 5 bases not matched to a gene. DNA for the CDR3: TGTGCCAGTAGATTAGGGGGCGGTGAGCAGTTCTTC. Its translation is CASRLGGGEQFF.

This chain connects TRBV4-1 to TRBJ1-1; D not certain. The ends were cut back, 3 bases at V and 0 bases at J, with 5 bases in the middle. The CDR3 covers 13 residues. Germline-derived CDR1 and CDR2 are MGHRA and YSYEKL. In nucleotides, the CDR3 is TGCGCCAGCAGCCAGGGCATGAACACTGAAGCTTTCTTT. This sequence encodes CASSQGMNTEAFF.

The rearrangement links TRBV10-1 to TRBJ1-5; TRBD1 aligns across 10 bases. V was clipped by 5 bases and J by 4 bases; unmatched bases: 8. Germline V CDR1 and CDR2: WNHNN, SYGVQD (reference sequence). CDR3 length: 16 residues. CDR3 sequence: CASSSGDRGHNQPQHF. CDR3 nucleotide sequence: TGCGCCAGCAGTAGCGGAGACAGGGGGCATAATCAGCCCCAGCATTTT.

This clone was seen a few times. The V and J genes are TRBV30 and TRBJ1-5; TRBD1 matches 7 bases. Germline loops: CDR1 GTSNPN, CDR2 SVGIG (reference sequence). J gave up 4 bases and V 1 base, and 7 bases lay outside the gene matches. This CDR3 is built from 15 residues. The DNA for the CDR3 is TGTGCCTGGAGTGCCCCGGACAGGACGAATCAGCCCCAGCATTTT. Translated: CAWSAPDRTNQPQHF.